These 22 T cell receptor beta chains were sequenced from one sample in a study of blood T cell repertoires in COVID-19. TCRdb keeps only in-frame clones here, not all; method: immunoSEQ multiplex PCR. The sample lists 140,000 or so clones; 65% to 90% were seen once. The sequencing sample was made of peripheral blood. The receptor source for this set is a man aged 55 to 70 with active or convalescent COVID-19.

CDR3 DNA: TGTGCCAGCAGTTACTCGGCGGGGGGGAATCAGCCCCAGCATTTT. As protein: CASSYSAGGNQPQHF. V usage is TRBV6-6 and J usage is TRBJ1-5, with D perhaps TRBD1 (5 bases). The CDR3 extends over 15 amino acids. V dropped 0 bases and J dropped 4 bases, with 10 bases sitting between them. Per germline, CDR1 MNHNY and CDR2 SVGAGI (reference sequence).

This clone was counted a single time. V is TRBV30 and J is TRBJ1-6, with TRBD1 as a possible D gene (5 bases). Germline CDR1 and CDR2: GTSNPN and SVGIG (reference sequence). The germline V and J ends were trimmed by 0 bases and 5 bases, with 14 bases remaining between them. The CDR3 is 16 residues long. The CDR3 is CAWSVEGVGHNSPLHF. CDR3 DNA: TGTGCCTGGAGTGTAGAAGGGGTTGGTCATAATTCACCCCTCCACTTT.

The chain uses TRBV7-2 and TRBJ2-2; possible D gene TRBD1, 6 bases. This CDR3 has 14 residues. Trimming removed 6 bases from V and 1 base from J, with 9 bases in between. Germline loops: CDR1 SGHTA, CDR2 FQGNSA. The CDR3 nucleotides read TGTGCCAGCAGACAGGGAGTGAACACCGGGGAGCTGTTTTTT. Protein: CASRQGVNTGELFF. The full variable domain, rest sourced from reference TRBV7-2 and TRBJ2-2, is GAGVSQSPSNKVTEKGKDVELRCDPISGHTALYWYRQSLGQGLEFLIYFQGNSAPDKSGLPSDRFSAERTGGSVSTLTIQRTQQEDSAVYLCASRQGVNTGELFFGEGSRLTVL.

This chain links TRBV6-5 with TRBJ2-2; D ambiguous. Germline V gene sequence: CDR1 MNHEY, CDR2 SVGAGI. This CDR3 is 15 amino acids long. The ends were cut back, 0 bases at V and 3 bases at J, with 8 bases in the middle. CDR3 in amino acids: CASSYSTIYTGELFF. Here the CDR3 DNA reads TGTGCCAGCAGTTACTCGACAATTTACACCGGGGAGCTGTTTTTT.

This rearrangement joins TRBV6-2 or TRBV6-3 to TRBJ2-7; TRBD1 matches at 8 bases. The germline gives CDR1 MNHEY, CDR2 SVGEGT. The CDR3 is 12 amino acids. J gave up 6 bases and V 4 bases, and 2 bases lay outside the gene matches. In nucleotides, the CDR3 is TGTGCCAGCAGTTTTGACAGGGGCGAGCAGTACGTC. This sequence encodes CASSFDRGEQYV.

The J gene is TRBJ1-6, the V gene TRBV18; 7 bases line up with TRBD1. The CDR3 is 15 amino acids. In germline, CDR1 is KGHSH, CDR2 LQKENI. Losses at the gene ends were 2 bases for V and 7 bases for J; bases not matched to a gene: 5. CDR3 region: CASSPRGQMNSPLHF. The CDR3 region has the DNA TGTGCCAGCTCACCAAGGGGACAGATGAATTCACCCCTCCACTTT.

The chain carries TRBV7-9 and TRBJ2-1; 10 bases are shared with TRBD1. This CDR3 region has 19 residues. The V and J ends lost 8 bases and 3 bases, in that order; junction bases with no gene match: 19. Germline CDR1 is SEHNR and CDR2 is FQNEAQ (reference sequence). The CDR3 DNA is TGTGCCAGCTCTACCCGGGACAGGGGTTTGAAGGAGAGCTACAATGAGCAGTTCTTC. Encoded protein: CASSTRDRGLKESYNEQFF.

The chain is built from TRBV2 and TRBJ2-5; 11 positions match TRBD2. CDR3 length: 14 residues. Germline CDR1 and CDR2: SNHLY and FYNNEI. V lost 6 bases to trimming and J lost 8 bases; unmatched junction nucleotides: 8. The CDR3 bases are TGTGCCAGCAGGGGACTAGCGGCCCTTAAAACCCAGTACTTC. Protein product: CASRGLAALKTQYF.

The rearrangement uses TRBV5-1 and TRBJ1-4; D is unresolved. This CDR3 spans 15 amino acids. V was trimmed by 4 bases and J by 6 bases, leaving 16 bases between them. Germline V CDR1 and CDR2: SGHRS, YFSETQ. The CDR3 bases are TGCGCCAGCAGCCCCGGTTACGACTCCCATGAAAAACTGTTTTTT. This translates into CASSPGYDSHEKLFF. Drawing the rest from reference TRBV5-1 and TRBJ1-4, the complete variable domain is KAGVTQTPRYLIKTRGQQVTLSCSPISGHRSVSWYQQTPGQGLQFLFEYFSETQRNKGNFPGRFSGRQFSNSRSEMNVSTLELGDSALYLCASSPGYDSHEKLFFGSGTQLSVL.

V gene TRBV11-3 combines with J gene TRBJ1-6; D is possibly TRBD1 (6 bases). CDR1 and CDR2 (germline): SGHNT, YENEEA. V lost 5 bases, J lost 8 bases, and 16 bases lay in between. The CDR3 loop spans 15 amino acids. CDR3 residues: CASSEDQGLYSPLHF. The DNA of the CDR3 is TGTGCCAGCAGCGAGGACCAGGGGCTGTATTCACCCCTCCACTTT.

This rearrangement joins TRBV2 to TRBJ2-3; 7 bases map to TRBD2. The trim removed 4 bases at V and 0 bases at J, leaving 4 bases unmatched. The CDR3 is 15 amino acids. CDR1 is SNHLY and CDR2 is FYNNEI in the germline V gene. The CDR3 loop is CASSAQRGSTDTQYF. The CDR3 DNA reads TGTGCCAGCAGTGCCCAGCGGGGAAGCACAGATACGCAGTATTTT.

V is TRBV6-2 or TRBV6-3 and J is TRBJ2-1, with D possibly being TRBD2 (7 bases). V was trimmed by 2 bases and J by 7 bases, leaving 15 bases between them. The CDR3 is 15 residues long. Germline V gene data show CDR1 as MNHEY and CDR2 as SVGEGT. The CDR3 DNA is TGTGCCAGCAGTTACGGGTCGGGGGGCCAGAATGAGCAGTTCTTC. This sequence encodes CASSYGSGGQNEQFF.

The chain recombines TRBV4-3 with TRBJ1-6; D remains unclear. Germline CDR1 LGHNA, CDR2 YSLEER. With 0 bases removed from V and 4 bases from J, the gap between germline ends came to 10 bases. CDR3 length: 16 residues. Written as DNA, the CDR3 is TGCGCCAGCAGCCAAGAAGTGTTGGAGTATAATTCACCCCTCCACTTT. As protein: CASSQEVLEYNSPLHF.

The chain is built from TRBV28 and TRBJ2-6; maybe TRBD2 (6 bases). CDR1 and CDR2 (germline): MDHEN, SYDVKM. The CDR3 is 17 amino acids. The germline V and J ends were trimmed by 6 bases and 0 bases, with 15 bases remaining between them. The CDR3 loop is CASRGGMGTSGANVLTF. In DNA form, the CDR3 reads TGTGCCAGCAGGGGAGGAATGGGGACCTCTGGGGCCAACGTCCTGACTTTC. The whole variable domain, remainder taken from reference TRBV28 and TRBJ2-6, is DVKVTQSSRYLVKRTGEKVFLECVQDMDHENMFWYRQDPGLGLRLIYFSYDVKMKEKGDIPEGYSVSREKKERFSLILESASTNQTSMYLCASRGGMGTSGANVLTFGAGSRLTVL.

This clone was detected only a few times. The rearrangement uses TRBV19 and TRBJ1-4, with D possibly TRBD1 on 5 matching bases. Trimming took off 4 bases at V and 7 bases at J, with 13 bases between the two ends. The germline CDR1 and CDR2 sequences are LNHDA and SQIVND (reference sequence). This CDR3 is 14 amino acids long. The CDR3 DNA follows: TGTGCCAGTAGTACCCAGGGAGGAGGTGAAAAACTGTTTTTT. Translated, it gives CASSTQGGGEKLFF.

The V call is TRBV4-3, the J call TRBJ2-1; 9 bases agree with TRBD2. The CDR3 covers 16 residues. The germline gives CDR1 LGHNA, CDR2 YSLEER. V shed 4 bases, J shed 3 bases, and the junction held 7 bases outside the gene matches. The CDR3 reads CASSRSTSGDYNEQFF. The CDR3 bases are TGCGCCAGCAGCCGCTCGACTAGCGGAGACTACAATGAGCAGTTCTTC.

This sequence joins TRBV7-9 and TRBJ1-4; TRBD1 is a possible D gene (6 bases). The CDR3 sequence is 15 residues long. Germline V gives CDR1 SEHNR, CDR2 FQNEAQ (reference sequence). V was trimmed by 7 bases and J by 3 bases, leaving 15 bases between them. CDR3 sequence reads: CASTPQGSPNEKLFF. Here the CDR3 DNA reads TGTGCCAGCACCCCACAGGGATCCCCTAATGAAAAACTGTTTTTT.

The rearrangement joins TRBV7-9 to TRBJ1-2, with D unresolved. The V gene lost 4 bases and the J gene lost 3 bases, with 12 bases spanning the gap. CDR1 and CDR2 from the germline V gene are SEHNR and FQNEAQ (reference sequence). There are 14 residues in the CDR3. The CDR3 DNA is TGTGCCAGCAGCTCCCCCCGCCAGGACTATGGCTACACCTTC. Its translation is CASSSPRQDYGYTF. The full variable domain, completed using reference TRBV7-9 and TRBJ1-2, is DTGVSQNPRHKITKRGQNVTFRCDPISEHNRLYWYRQTLGQGPEFLTYFQNEAQLEKSRLLSDRFSAERPKGSFSTLEIQRTEQGDSAMYLCASSSPRQDYGYTFGSGTRLTVV.

The genes are TRBV18 and TRBJ1-1; D gene uncertain. CDR3 length equals 13 residues. Trimming took 2 bases from V and 1 from J, leaving 5 bases between them. Germline CDR1 KGHSH, CDR2 LQKENI. CDR3 nucleotides: TGTGCCAGCTCACCAAGCCAGAACACTGAAGCTTTCTTT. Amino acids: CASSPSQNTEAFF. Together with reference TRBV18 and TRBJ1-1, the CDR3 gives the full variable domain: NAGVMQNPRHLVRRRGQEARLRCSPMKGHSHVYWYRQLPEEGLKFMVYLQKENIIDESGMPKERFSAEFPKEGPSILRIQQVVRGDSAAYFCASSPSQNTEAFFGQGTRLTVV.

The chain uses TRBV30 and TRBJ2-5, with D possibly matching TRBD2 (5 bases). Trimming cost V 3 bases and J 1 base, with 12 bases left between them. This CDR3 contains 14 residues. CDR1 and CDR2 from the germline V gene are GTSNPN and SVGIG (reference sequence). CDR3 nucleotide sequence: TGTGCCTGGAGGAAGCGGCGGATCCAAGAGACCCAGTACTTC. This codes for CAWRKRRIQETQYF. Full variable domain (missing parts from reference TRBV30 and TRBJ2-5): SQTIHQWPATLVQPVGSPLSLECTVEGTSNPNLYWYRQAAGRGLQLLFYSVGIGQISSEVPQNLSASRPQDRQFILSSKKLLLSDSGFYLCAWRKRRIQETQYFGPGTRLLVL.

This clone was detected once. The V call is TRBV19, the J call TRBJ2-7, with 9 bases identical to TRBD1. Germline CDR1 LNHDA, CDR2 SQIVND (reference sequence). V lost 5 bases to trimming and J lost 3 bases; unmatched junction nucleotides: 11. The CDR3 runs 16 residues. CDR3 in DNA: TGTGCCAGTAGTCCGGGACAGGGCAAACATCTCTACGAGCAGTACTTC. The encoded protein is CASSPGQGKHLYEQYF.

The V call is TRBV7-2, the J call TRBJ2-2; D possibly corresponds to TRBD2 (5 bases). The CDR3 has 17 residues. Germline CDR1 is SGHTA and CDR2 is FQGNSA. Trimming took off 7 bases at V and 2 bases at J, with 20 bases between the two ends. The CDR3 region is CASMPPGIRANTGELFF. For the CDR3, the DNA is TGTGCCAGCATGCCCCCGGGGATCCGAGCTAACACCGGGGAGCTGTTTTTT.